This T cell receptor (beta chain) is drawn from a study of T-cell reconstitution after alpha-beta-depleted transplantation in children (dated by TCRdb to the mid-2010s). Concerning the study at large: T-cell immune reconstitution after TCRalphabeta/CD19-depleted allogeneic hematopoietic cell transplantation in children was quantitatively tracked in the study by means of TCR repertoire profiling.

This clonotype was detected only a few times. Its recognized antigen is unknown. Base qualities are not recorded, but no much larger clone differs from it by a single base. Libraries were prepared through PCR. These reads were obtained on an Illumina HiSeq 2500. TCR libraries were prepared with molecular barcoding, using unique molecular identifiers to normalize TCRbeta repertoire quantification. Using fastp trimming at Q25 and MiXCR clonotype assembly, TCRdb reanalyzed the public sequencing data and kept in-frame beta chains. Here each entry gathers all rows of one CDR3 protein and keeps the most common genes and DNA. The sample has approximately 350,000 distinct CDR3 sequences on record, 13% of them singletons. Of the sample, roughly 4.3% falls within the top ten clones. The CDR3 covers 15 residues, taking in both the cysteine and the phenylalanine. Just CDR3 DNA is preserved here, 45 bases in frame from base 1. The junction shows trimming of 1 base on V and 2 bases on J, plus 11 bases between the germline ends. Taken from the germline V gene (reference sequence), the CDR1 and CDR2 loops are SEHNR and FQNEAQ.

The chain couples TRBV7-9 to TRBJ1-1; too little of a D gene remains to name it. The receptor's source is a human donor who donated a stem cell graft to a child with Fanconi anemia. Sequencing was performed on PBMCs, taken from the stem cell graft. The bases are TGTGCCAGCAGCTTAGTTTTGGGAACTAACACTGAAGCTTTCTTT. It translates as CASSLVLGTNTEAFF.